The entry that follows covers one TCR beta chain sequence. Its target antigen remains unknown. Per-base qualities were not stored, and no clone one base away is much larger. The time point label, as the study defines it: baseline before first vaccination. Samples from vaccinated people were obtained from the UK trials COV001 and COV002, which included a single-blind randomized controlled phase 2/3 trial of AZD1222 (ChAdOx1 nCoV-19) in healthy adults. For TCRbeta chain sequencing, PBMC samples were collected from trial participants at day 0 and at day 28 after the second dose. The CDR3 regions of human TCRbeta chains were subjected to immunosequencing. As for the original processing: TCRs in the repertoires were compared against a reference library of SARS-CoV-2-specific TCRs that had been generated with the MIRA antigen-specificity platform. Breadth meant the fraction of unique TCRs that were SARS-CoV-2-associated, whereas depth meant the fraction of total T cells that were SARS-CoV-2-associated. Using the MIRA data, every spike-specific TCR was mapped to the spike region that the TCR reacted to and assigned to either a CD4 or a CD8 class. Log10-transformed breadth and depth values were compared by one-way ANOVA with Sidak's multiple comparisons tests. The source is immuneACCESS, and TCRdb retained only in-frame sequences with V and J called. Part of the clones is not carried over; for the studies checked, unresolved V genes explain less than half of this, and the remainder is unexplained. Clone size and V and J calls were adopted from that table, with D and trimming inferred from the DNA. A total of 150,000 to 200,000 clones appear in this sample, approximately 93% of them only once. The ten largest account for approximately 3.9% of the sample.

This record comes from a study of T cell responses to AZD1222 COVID-19 vaccine (dated by TCRdb to about 2021). Background on the whole study: Because spike-specific TCR depth and breadth did not differ between the two schedules, AZD1222 recipients who got a second dose at roughly 4 weeks were pooled with those who got a second dose at roughly 12 weeks. A total of 233 trial participants underwent TCR sequencing, of whom roughly 210 had received two doses of AZD1222 and about 26 had received two doses of the MenACWY control vaccine. Trial participants were enrolled into age subgroups of 18-55, 56-69 and 70-plus years, which contained around 140, 26 and 57 TCR-sequenced participants, respectively. Paper-wide results and their limitations: A significant rise in spike-specific TCR breadth and depth was observed after two AZD1222 doses relative to day 0 and relative to MenACWY recipients. CD4 TCRs associated with the vaccine covered the entire spike protein, and the dominant responses were in regions 160-218 and 743-854. Reportedly, close to half of the unique spike-specific TCRs recognized epitopes lying outside the regions that are mutated in the B.1.351 and B.1.1.7 variants. Participants were mostly white British, with more females than males. The authors suggested clonal diversity may have been underestimated. In the small 56-69-year group, the increase in depth fell short of significance, most likely because of low power. Only five to seven AZD1222 recipients were SARS-CoV-2 seropositive at baseline, limiting conclusions about previously exposed vaccinees. Because no samples from the day 14 peak response were available, repertoires could be characterized only after the peak T cell response.

The CDR3 numbers 14 residues from cysteine through phenylalanine. Only the CDR3 region is kept as DNA, spanning 42 bases read in frame from base 1. The trim is 5 bases for V and 6 bases for J, with a gap of 19 bases between the germline ends. Via the germline V gene (reference sequence), CDR1 is GTSNPN and CDR2 SVGIG. The chain uses TRBV30 and TRBJ1-2; a confident D gene designation cannot be given. The sequences come from peripheral blood, collected on day 0 of AZD1222 vaccination. The TCR sequence derives from an adult in good health. The CDR3 region reads CAWGSYGRSDGYTF. Here is the DNA: TGTGCCTGGGGGTCGTACGGCAGGTCTGATGGCTACACCTTC.